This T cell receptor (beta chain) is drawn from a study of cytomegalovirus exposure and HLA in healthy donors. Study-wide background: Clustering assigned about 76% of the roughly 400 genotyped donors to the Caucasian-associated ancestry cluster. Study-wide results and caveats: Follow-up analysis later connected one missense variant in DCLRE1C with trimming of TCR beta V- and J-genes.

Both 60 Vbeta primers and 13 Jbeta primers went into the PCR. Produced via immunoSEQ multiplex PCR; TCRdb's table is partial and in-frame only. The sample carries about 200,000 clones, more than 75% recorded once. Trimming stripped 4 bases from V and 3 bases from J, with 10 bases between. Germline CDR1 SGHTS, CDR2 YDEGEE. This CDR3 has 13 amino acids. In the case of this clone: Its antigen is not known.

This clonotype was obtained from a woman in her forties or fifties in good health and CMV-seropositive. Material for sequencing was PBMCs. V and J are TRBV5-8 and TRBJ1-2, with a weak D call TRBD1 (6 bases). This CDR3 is CASSRDIYYGYTF. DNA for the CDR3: TGTGCCAGCAGCCGGGACATTTACTATGGCTACACCTTC.